This is a list of T cell receptor beta chains from one sample in a study of regulatory T cells in long-lasting Graves disease. TCRdb passed the multiplex PCR reads through MiXCR, listing each CDR3 protein once. The repertoire holds approximately 500,000 distinct CDR3 sequences, with roughly a fifth as singletons. The sequenced sample was peripheral blood mononuclear cells (PBMCs), obtained when the disease was refractory, from a patient treated with antithyroid drugs. The receptor source for this set is a female donor with Graves disease. Each CDR3 is given with its conserved first and last residue. Fields, in order: clone size, J gene, V gene, D gene, CDR3 protein, CDR3 DNA. The D gene is left open where the match is weak. The size field is filled for only some rows; it gives once, few, many or a size class.

clone size: NA
J gene: TRBJ2-7
V gene: TRBV7-2
D gene: NA
CDR3 protein: CASSSRRGAYEQYF
CDR3 DNA: TGTGCCAGCAGCTCGCGGAGGGGGGCCTACGAGCAGTACTTC

clone size: many
J gene: TRBJ1-5
V gene: TRBV7-2
D gene: NA
CDR3 protein: CALAPVLSDSNQPQHF
CDR3 DNA: TGTGCCCTAGCACCAGTCCTTTCTGATAGCAATCAGCCCCAGCATTTT

clone size: NA
J gene: TRBJ2-7
V gene: TRBV6-1
D gene: TRBD1
CDR3 protein: CASSPRVGQPREQYF
CDR3 DNA: TGTGCCAGCAGCCCCCGTGTGGGACAGCCGAGGGAGCAGTACTTC

clone size: many
J gene: TRBJ2-7
V gene: TRBV25-1
D gene: TRBD2
CDR3 protein: CASSGEREGRGLSYYEQYF
CDR3 DNA: TGTGCCAGCAGTGGGGAACGGGAGGGCCGGGGTTTAAGTTACTACGAGCAGTACTTC

clone size: few
J gene: TRBJ2-5
V gene: TRBV30
D gene: NA
CDR3 protein: CAWITGETQYF
CDR3 DNA: TGTGCCTGGATTACAGGAGAGACCCAGTACTTC

clone size: many
J gene: TRBJ1-2
V gene: TRBV6-5
D gene: TRBD1
CDR3 protein: CASSLGQGGFNYGYTF
CDR3 DNA: TGTGCCAGCAGTTTGGGACAGGGTGGGTTTAACTATGGCTACACCTTC

clone size: many
J gene: TRBJ2-5
V gene: TRBV7-2
D gene: NA
CDR3 protein: CASTSSQTQYF
CDR3 DNA: TGTGCCAGCACATCCTCCCAGACCCAGTACTTC

clone size: NA
J gene: TRBJ1-3
V gene: TRBV29-1
D gene: NA
CDR3 protein: CSVEKGGSNTIYF
CDR3 DNA: TGCAGCGTTGAAAAGGGAGGGAGTAACACCATATATTTT

clone size: NA
J gene: TRBJ1-1
V gene: TRBV9
D gene: NA
CDR3 protein: CASSATGRPNTEAFF
CDR3 DNA: TGTGCCAGCAGCGCTACAGGGAGGCCCAACACTGAAGCTTTCTTT

clone size: few
J gene: TRBJ2-2
V gene: TRBV7-9
D gene: NA
CDR3 protein: CASKRQNTGELFF
CDR3 DNA: TGTGCCAGCAAACGACAGAACACCGGGGAGCTGTTTTTT

clone size: many
J gene: TRBJ2-7
V gene: TRBV5-6
D gene: NA
CDR3 protein: CASSFGDYEQYF
CDR3 DNA: TGTGCCAGCAGCTTCGGGGACTACGAGCAGTACTTC

clone size: NA
J gene: TRBJ2-7
V gene: TRBV20-1
D gene: TRBD2
CDR3 protein: CSARGLAGISLSYEQYF
CDR3 DNA: TGCAGTGCTCGAGGACTAGCGGGGATTTCACTCTCCTACGAGCAGTACTTC